This T cell receptor (beta chain) is drawn from a study of blood T cell repertoires in COVID-19. V lost 5 bases and J lost 3, with 16 bases in between. Looked up from germline, CDR1 is MDHEN and CDR2 is SYDVKM. The CDR3 spans 15 residues. Assay: immunoSEQ multiplex PCR; the TCRdb copy retains only in-frame clones and omits some. The profile shows about 120,000 clones, over 60% of them singletons. Sequences were obtained from peripheral blood. The sequence was obtained from a woman over 75 with acute or convalescent COVID-19. This chain uses TRBV28 with TRBJ1-1, with D possibly being TRBD1 (6 bases). In DNA form, the CDR3 reads TGTGCCAGCAGTCTCCCCCGGGACAAATACACTGAAGCTTTCTTT. Translating it yields CASSLPRDKYTEAFF.